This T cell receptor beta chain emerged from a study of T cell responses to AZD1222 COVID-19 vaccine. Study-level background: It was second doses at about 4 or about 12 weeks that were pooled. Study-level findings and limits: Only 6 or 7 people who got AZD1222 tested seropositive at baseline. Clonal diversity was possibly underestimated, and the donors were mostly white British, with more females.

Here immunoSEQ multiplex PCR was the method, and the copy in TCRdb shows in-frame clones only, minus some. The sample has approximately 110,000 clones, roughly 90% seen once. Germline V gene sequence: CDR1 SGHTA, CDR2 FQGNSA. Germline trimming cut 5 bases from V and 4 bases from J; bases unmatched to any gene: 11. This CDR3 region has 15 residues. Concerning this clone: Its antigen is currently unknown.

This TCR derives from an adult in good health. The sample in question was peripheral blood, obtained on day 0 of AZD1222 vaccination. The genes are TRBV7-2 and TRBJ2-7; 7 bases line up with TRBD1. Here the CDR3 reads CASSVTGTDQYEQYF. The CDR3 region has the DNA TGTGCCAGCAGCGTAACCGGGACAGACCAATACGAGCAGTACTTC.